Each of the 20 T cell receptor beta chains below was sequenced from the same sample in a study of blood T cell repertoires in COVID-19 (dated by TCRdb to the early 2020s). The receptor library was made with the immunoSEQ multiplex PCR assay. TCRdb's version of the immuneACCESS table is confined to in-frame rearrangements and falls short of the full clone set. An unresolved V gene accounts for under half of the shortfall where checked; the remainder is of unknown origin. This sample has 280,000 or so clones in its table, and around 90% of those were observed once. The ten most abundant clones make up about 1.5% of the sample. Sequences were obtained from PBMCs or T cells enriched from blood (not recorded which). These receptor sequences come from a young woman with acute COVID-19.

The chain combines TRBV19 with TRBJ2-7, with D perhaps TRBD1 (5 bases). The germline CDR1 and CDR2 sequences are LNHDA and SQIVND (reference sequence). The ends were cut back, 2 bases at V and 7 bases at J, with 12 bases in the middle. The CDR3 has 13 amino acids. The DNA of the CDR3 is TGTGCCAGTAGTATATCCAGGGAAGGAGAGCAGTACTTC. The encoded protein is CASSISREGEQYF.

The CDR3 DNA follows: TGTGCCAGCAGCATAACCGGGACACTGGCCGAAGCTTTCTTT. The encoded protein is CASSITGTLAEAFF. The rearrangement joins TRBV5-6 to TRBJ1-1, with D maybe TRBD1 (6 bases). The CDR3 sequence is 14 residues long. Deletions cut 4 bases from V and 8 bases from J, with 18 bases between. The germline gives CDR1 SGHDT, CDR2 YYEEEE.

The chain joins TRBV27 to TRBJ1-2; D perhaps matches TRBD1 (5 bases). V was trimmed by 6 bases and J by 8 bases, leaving 13 bases between them. Germline values: CDR1 MNHEY, CDR2 SMNVEV (reference sequence). The CDR3 has 12 residues. The CDR3 DNA sequence: TGTGCCAGCAGAAATTGGCAGGGAGGCTACACCTTC. Its protein product is CASRNWQGGYTF.

The chain couples TRBV30 to TRBJ2-7; no firm D call. This CDR3 region has 12 residues. Germline V gene lookup returns CDR1 GTSNPN and CDR2 SVGIG (reference sequence). Trimming removed 1 base from V and 0 bases from J, with 4 bases in between. The CDR3 here is CAWSDFSYEQYF. CDR3 DNA: TGTGCCTGGAGTGACTTCTCCTACGAGCAGTACTTC. The variable domain in full, with the rest retrieved from reference TRBV30 and TRBJ2-7, is SQTIHQWPATLVQPVGSPLSLECTVEGTSNPNLYWYRQAAGRGLQLLFYSVGIGQISSEVPQNLSASRPQDRQFILSSKKLLLSDSGFYLCAWSDFSYEQYFGPGTRLTVT.

The rearrangement joins TRBV15 to TRBJ1-5, with 7 bases lining up with TRBD1. CDR3 length equals 15 residues. Germline CDR1 and CDR2: LNHNV and YYDKDF (reference sequence). The junction had 9 bases not matched to a gene; V was cut back by 5 bases and J by 5 bases. CDR3 protein: CATSARGDRHQPQHF. The CDR3 DNA is TGTGCCACCAGCGCCCGAGGGGACAGACATCAGCCCCAGCATTTT.

As to this clone: The sample carries other DNA sequences with the same CDR3. This chain uses TRBV23-1 with TRBJ1-2; 7 nucleotides line up with TRBD1. TRBV23-1 is identified as an open reading frame with a role that is uncertain. Trimming at V came to 7 bases and at J to 8 bases, leaving 19 bases not matched to a gene. The CDR3 is 16 residues long. CDR3 in amino acids: CASTKTEGAGSCGYTF. CDR3 bases: TGCGCCAGCACTAAAACAGAGGGGGCAGGTTCCTGCGGCTACACCTTC.

This clone was found a few times. The V call is TRBV3-1 (or the pseudogene TRBV3-2), the J call TRBJ2-3; 7 bases are a match to TRBD1. Germline assignment: CDR1 LGHDT and CDR2 YNNKEL (reference sequence). Germline trimming cut 1 base from V and 1 base from J; bases unmatched to any gene: 5. This CDR3 is built from 16 residues. This chain's CDR3 is CASSQAGQARTDTQYF. The CDR3 nucleotides are TGTGCCAGCAGCCAAGCCGGACAGGCGCGCACAGATACGCAGTATTTT.

This rearrangement joins TRBV28 to TRBJ1-3, with 12 bases matching TRBD1. This CDR3 is built from 19 residues. From germline, CDR1 is MDHEN and CDR2 SYDVKM. V lost 6 bases and J lost 0; bases outside the gene matches: 12. CDR3 nucleotides: TGTGCCAGCAGAAGGCGGGACAGGGGGCTATATCTCTCTGGAAACACCATATATTTT. Amino acids: CASRRRDRGLYLSGNTIYF.

The chain joins TRBV6-1 to TRBJ2-1, with D possibly matching TRBD2 (5 bases). Germline loops: CDR1 MNHNS, CDR2 SASEGT. The CDR3 is made up of 16 amino acids. The V end lost 0 bases, the J end lost 1 base, and 10 bases lay between the germline ends. CDR3 DNA: TGTGCCAGCAGTGAAGCGGGAGAGGATTCCTACAATGAGCAGTTCTTC. Protein product: CASSEAGEDSYNEQFF.

The gene calls are TRBV13 and TRBJ1-4; the D is unclear. V lost 4 bases, J lost 7 bases, and 7 bases lay in between. CDR1 PRHDT and CDR2 FYEKMQ come from the germline V gene (reference sequence). The CDR3 extends over 12 amino acids. The CDR3 coding sequence is TGTGCCAGCAGCTCTGGCCCTGAAAAACTGTTTTTT. This sequence encodes CASSSGPEKLFF.

The chain is built from TRBV13 and TRBJ2-5; 14 bases align to TRBD2. The CDR3 extends over 16 amino acids. V lost 3 bases, J lost 2 bases, and 2 bases stayed unmatched. CDR1 and CDR2 from the germline V gene are PRHDT and FYEKMQ (reference sequence). The CDR3 bases are TGTGCCAGCAGCTTGCGGACTAGCGGGGGGCAAGAGACCCAGTACTTC. Protein sequence: CASSLRTSGGQETQYF.

V is TRBV19 and J is TRBJ2-1; a possible D gene is TRBD1 (6 bases). The germline V gene encodes CDR1 LNHDA and CDR2 SQIVND (reference sequence). This CDR3 has 14 residues. V was shortened by 10 bases and J by 8 bases, with 21 bases between the two germline ends. CDR3 nucleotides: TGTGCCACCAAAAGGGGGACCGTAATCGATGAGCAGTTCTTC. Its protein product is CATKRGTVIDEQFF.

The rearrangement joins TRBV19 to TRBJ1-6; D call uncertain. Germline loops: CDR1 LNHDA, CDR2 SQIVND (reference sequence). V shed 5 bases and J shed 4 bases, with 12 bases lying between them. This CDR3 spans 15 amino acids. The CDR3 is CASSAVTGYNSPLHF. For the CDR3, the DNA is TGTGCCAGTAGTGCGGTCACCGGATATAATTCACCCCTCCACTTT.

V is TRBV18 and J is TRBJ1-4, with no clear D. Germline CDR1 and CDR2: KGHSH and LQKENI. The CDR3 sequence is 14 residues long. The ends were cut back, 3 bases at V and 5 bases at J, with 10 bases in the middle. CDR3 DNA: TGTGCCAGCTCACCCTGGGCCCCAAATGAAAAACTGTTTTTT. Protein: CASSPWAPNEKLFF.

The CDR3 is CASSRGWVYEQYF. CDR3 sequence (DNA): TGTGCCAGCAGTAGGGGGTGGGTCTACGAGCAGTACTTC. V is TRBV5-6 and J is TRBJ2-7; a possible D gene is TRBD1 (6 bases). Trimming pared 5 bases from V and 3 bases from J, leaving 12 bases between. Germline-derived CDR1 and CDR2 are SGHDT and YYEEEE. The CDR3 totals 13 residues.

The chain has TRBV10-3 and TRBJ2-3, with TRBD2 as a possible D gene (5 bases). Germline values: CDR1 ENHRY, CDR2 SYGVKD. This CDR3 is 15 amino acids long. Trimming removed 5 bases from V and 0 bases from J, with 12 bases in between. The CDR3, as DNA: TGTGCCATCAGTTTCCAGCGGTCTAGCACAGATACGCAGTATTTT. The encoded protein is CAISFQRSSTDTQYF.

The rearrangement joins TRBV9 to TRBJ2-7; 8 nucleotides match TRBD1. V was clipped by 2 bases and J by 0 bases; unmatched bases: 1. This CDR3 comprises 14 residues. Germline V gene sequence: CDR1 SGDLS, CDR2 YYNGEE. The CDR3 sequence: CASSVTGGSYEQYF. The CDR3 nucleotides are TGTGCCAGCAGCGTCACAGGGGGCTCCTACGAGCAGTACTTC.

The rearrangement links TRBV24-1 to TRBJ2-7, with 10 positions matching TRBD1. The germline CDR1 and CDR2 sequences are KGHDR and SFDVKD. This CDR3 has 14 residues. V gave up 4 bases and J gave up 3 bases; unmatched junction bases: 2. CDR3 in amino acids: CATSDGTGVYEQYF. For the CDR3, the DNA is TGTGCCACCAGTGACGGGACAGGGGTCTACGAGCAGTACTTC.

The J gene is TRBJ1-1, the V gene TRBV19; no definite D call. CDR3 length: 16 residues. CDR1 is LNHDA, CDR2 SQIVND, per germline (reference sequence). The V end lost 7 bases, the J end lost 3 bases, and 21 bases lay between the germline ends. Here the CDR3 reads CASMTGMVKSYTEAFF. For the CDR3, the DNA is TGTGCCAGTATGACGGGGATGGTAAAGTCTTACACTGAAGCTTTCTTT.

The chain links TRBV11-2 to TRBJ2-3, with unresolved D. The CDR3 is 15 residues long. V lost 3 bases, J lost 4 bases, and 14 bases lay in between. Germline CDR1 SGHAT, CDR2 FQNNGV. Written as DNA, the CDR3 is TGTGCCAGCAGCTTCCCTGATAAGAGTCCAGATACGCAGTATTTT. This translates into CASSFPDKSPDTQYF.